The clone carrying this TCR beta chain was recorded only once. Its antigen is currently unknown. Other DNA sequences in the sample encode the same CDR3. V was shortened by 0 bases and J by 1 base, with 2 bases between the two germline ends. The CDR3 has 13 amino acids. CDR1 is SGHTA and CDR2 is FQGTGA in the germline V gene. These data belong to a study of siplizumab effects on memory and regulatory T cells. Study-level points and caveats: Naive T cells seemed more diverse than memory cells and seemed major alloresponse contributors. Roughly 75-95% of dividing CD4+ or CD8+ clones were without an attributable naive or memory phenotype. Sequences below about 10^-5 frequency were poorly captured. As a result, only a minor fraction of alloreactive clones mapped to unstimulated subsets. With siplizumab, mappable alloreactive CD4+ clones averaged approximately 69% Treg-derived, versus approximately 29% in controls.

The data were produced by immunoSEQ multiplex PCR, yet TCRdb's version contains in-frame clones alone and is incomplete. The data hold 87,000 or so clones, with 90% observed a single time. The receptor comes from a human donor in good health. The chain links TRBV7-3 to TRBJ2-3; no clear D gene. Sequencing was carried out using CD4+ T cells sorted from blood. The CDR3 protein is CASSLTGTDTQYF. CDR3 DNA: TGTGCCAGCAGCTTAACCGGCACAGATACGCAGTATTTT.